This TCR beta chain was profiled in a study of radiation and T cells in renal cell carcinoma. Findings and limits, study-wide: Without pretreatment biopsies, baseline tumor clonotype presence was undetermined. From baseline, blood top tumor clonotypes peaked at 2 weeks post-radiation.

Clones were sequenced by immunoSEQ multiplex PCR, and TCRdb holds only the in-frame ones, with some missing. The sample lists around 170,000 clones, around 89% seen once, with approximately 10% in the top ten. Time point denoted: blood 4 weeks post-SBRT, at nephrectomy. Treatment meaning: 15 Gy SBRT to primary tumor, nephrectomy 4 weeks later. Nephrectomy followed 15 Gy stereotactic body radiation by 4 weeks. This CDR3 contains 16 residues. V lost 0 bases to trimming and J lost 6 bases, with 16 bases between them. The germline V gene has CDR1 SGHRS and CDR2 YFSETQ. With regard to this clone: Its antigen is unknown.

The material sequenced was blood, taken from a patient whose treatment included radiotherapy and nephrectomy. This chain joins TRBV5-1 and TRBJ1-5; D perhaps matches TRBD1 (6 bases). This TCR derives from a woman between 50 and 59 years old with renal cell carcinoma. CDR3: CASSLGDQGTPQPQHF. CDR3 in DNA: TGCGCCAGCAGCTTGGGAGATCAGGGGACTCCTCAGCCCCAGCATTTT. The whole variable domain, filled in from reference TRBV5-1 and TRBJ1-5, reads KAGVTQTPRYLIKTRGQQVTLSCSPISGHRSVSWYQQTPGQGLQFLFEYFSETQRNKGNFPGRFSGRQFSNSRSEMNVSTLELGDSALYLCASSLGDQGTPQPQHFGDGTRLSIL.